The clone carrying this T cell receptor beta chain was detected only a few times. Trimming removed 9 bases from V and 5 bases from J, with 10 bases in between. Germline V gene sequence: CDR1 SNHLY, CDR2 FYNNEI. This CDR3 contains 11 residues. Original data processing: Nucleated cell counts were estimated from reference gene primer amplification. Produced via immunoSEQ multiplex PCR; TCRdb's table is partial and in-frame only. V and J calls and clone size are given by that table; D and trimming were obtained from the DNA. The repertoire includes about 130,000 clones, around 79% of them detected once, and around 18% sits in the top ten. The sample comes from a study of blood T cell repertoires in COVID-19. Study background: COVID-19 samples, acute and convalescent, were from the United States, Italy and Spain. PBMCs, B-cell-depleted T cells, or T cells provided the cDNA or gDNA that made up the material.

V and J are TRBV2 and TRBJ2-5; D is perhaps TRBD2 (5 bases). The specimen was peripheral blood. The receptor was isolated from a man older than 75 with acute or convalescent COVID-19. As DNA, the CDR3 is TGTGCCAGTGCTAGCTGGGAGACCCAGTACTTC. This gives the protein CASASWETQYF.